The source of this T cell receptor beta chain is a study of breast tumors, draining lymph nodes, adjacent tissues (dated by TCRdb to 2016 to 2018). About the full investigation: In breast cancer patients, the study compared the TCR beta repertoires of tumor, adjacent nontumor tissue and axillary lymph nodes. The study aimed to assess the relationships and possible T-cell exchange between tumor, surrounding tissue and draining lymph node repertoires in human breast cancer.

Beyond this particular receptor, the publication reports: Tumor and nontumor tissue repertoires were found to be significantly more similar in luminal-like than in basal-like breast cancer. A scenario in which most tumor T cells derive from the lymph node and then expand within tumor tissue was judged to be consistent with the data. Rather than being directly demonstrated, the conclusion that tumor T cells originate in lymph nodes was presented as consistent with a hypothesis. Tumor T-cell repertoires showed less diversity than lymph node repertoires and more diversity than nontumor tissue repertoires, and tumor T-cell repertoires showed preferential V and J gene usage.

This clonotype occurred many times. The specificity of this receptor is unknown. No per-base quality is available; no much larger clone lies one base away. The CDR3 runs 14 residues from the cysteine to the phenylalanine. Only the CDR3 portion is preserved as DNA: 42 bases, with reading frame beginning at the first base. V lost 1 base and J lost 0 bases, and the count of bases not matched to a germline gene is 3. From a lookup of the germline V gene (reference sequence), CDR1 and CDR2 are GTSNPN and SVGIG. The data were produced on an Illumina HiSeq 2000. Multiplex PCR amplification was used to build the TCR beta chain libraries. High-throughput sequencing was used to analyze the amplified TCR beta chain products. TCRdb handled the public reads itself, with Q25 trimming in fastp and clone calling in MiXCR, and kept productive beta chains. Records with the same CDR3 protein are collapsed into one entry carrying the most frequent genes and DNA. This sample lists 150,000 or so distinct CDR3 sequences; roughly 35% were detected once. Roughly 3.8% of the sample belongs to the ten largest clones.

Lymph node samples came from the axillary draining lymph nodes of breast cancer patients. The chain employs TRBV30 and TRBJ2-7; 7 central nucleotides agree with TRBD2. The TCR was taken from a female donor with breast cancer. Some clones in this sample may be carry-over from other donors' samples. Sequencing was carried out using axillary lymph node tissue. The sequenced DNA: TGTGCCTGGAGTGGGGGGGGAGACTCCTACGAGCAGTACTTC. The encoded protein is CAWSGGGDSYEQYF.